The rows below give T cell receptor beta chains drawn from one sample of a study of cytomegalovirus exposure and HLA in healthy donors. The table came from immunoSEQ multiplex PCR; TCRdb's copy has only in-frame clones and leaves some out. The sample has about 140,000 clones; roughly four fifths are singletons. What was sequenced was PBMCs. The receptors originated from a man aged 30 to 45 in good health and CMV-seropositive. CDR3s include the opening cysteine and the closing phenylalanine or tryptophan. Fields, in order: J gene, V gene, clone size, D gene, CDR3 protein, CDR3 DNA. A D gene is named only where the DNA matches it firmly. The listing skips clone size in some rows; elsewhere it reads once, few, many or a size class.

TRBJ1-5 | TRBV18 | - | - | CASSPYRDNQPQHF | TGTGCCAGCTCGCCATACAGGGATAATCAGCCCCAGCATTTT
TRBJ1-1 | TRBV5-4 | - | TRBD1 | CASSLPGQANTEAFF | TGTGCCAGCAGCTTACCGGGACAGGCGAACACTGAAGCTTTCTTT
TRBJ1-1 | TRBV6-5 | - | TRBD1 | CASSNTGAFSTEAFF | TGTGCCAGCAGCAACACAGGGGCGTTTAGCACTGAAGCTTTCTTT
TRBJ2-7 | TRBV7-9 | few | TRBD1 | CASSPRTGHEQYF | TGTGCCAGCAGCCCAAGGACAGGGCACGAGCAGTACTTC
TRBJ2-1 | TRBV5-1 | - | - | CASSPTDNEQFF | TGCGCCAGCAGCCCTACAGACAATGAGCAGTTCTTC
TRBJ1-6 | TRBV19 | - | - | CASSIDGRRRDSPLHF | TGTGCCAGTAGTATAGATGGCCGACGTCGGGATTCACCCCTCCACTTT
TRBJ2-7 | TRBV9 | - | - | CASSASDSNYEQYF | TGTGCCAGCAGCGCCAGTGACAGCAACTACGAGCAGTACTTC
TRBJ1-2 | TRBV5-6 | - | TRBD1 | CASSLPGQGGYGYTF | TGTGCCAGCAGCTTGCCGGGACAGGGTGGCTATGGCTACACCTTC
TRBJ2-7 | TRBV9 | few | - | CASSVGTDPSYEQYF | TGTGCCAGCAGCGTAGGGACAGACCCCTCCTACGAGCAGTACTTC
TRBJ1-2 | TRBV5-1 | - | - | CASSSDIYGYTF | TGCGCCAGCAGCTCAGACATTTATGGCTACACCTTC
TRBJ2-1 | TRBV9 | - | TRBD1 | CASSGGSNYNEQFF | TGTGCCAGCTCAGGGGGCTCGAACTACAATGAGCAGTTCTTC
TRBJ2-2 | TRBV5-6 | - | TRBD1 | CASSGRLQGASYGELFF | TGTGCCAGCAGCGGTCGCTTACAGGGGGCGTCATACGGGGAGCTGTTTTTT
TRBJ2-7 | TRBV7-2 | once | TRBD1 | CASSLVGTDLYEQYF | TGTGCCAGCAGCCTGGTGGGGACAGACCTCTACGAGCAGTACTTC
TRBJ2-7 | TRBV7-2 | - | TRBD1 | CASSLALNRGQGGYEQYF | TGTGCCAGCAGCTTAGCCCTCAACCGGGGACAGGGGGGCTACGAGCAGTACTTC
TRBJ1-2 | TRBV2 | - | - | CASTRGILNYGYTF | TGTGCCAGCACTCGGGGGATACTGAACTATGGCTACACCTTC
TRBJ2-1 | TRBV10-2 | - | TRBD2 | CASSVGTSVYNEQFF | TGCGCCAGCAGTGTAGGGACTAGCGTTTACAATGAGCAGTTCTTC
TRBJ1-1 | TRBV7-6 | many | - | CASSSPGLMAGSTEAFF | TGTGCCAGCAGTTCTCCGGGCCTTATGGCTGGGAGCACTGAAGCTTTCTTT
TRBJ2-1 | TRBV7-2 | few | - | CASSFGGSSYNEQFF | TGTGCCAGCAGCTTCGGGGGAAGCTCCTACAATGAGCAGTTCTTC
TRBJ1-2 | TRBV5-6 | - | - | CASSRGPDGYTF | TGTGCCAGCAGCAGGGGCCCCGATGGCTACACCTTC
TRBJ2-7 | TRBV5-1 | - | - | CASSLAAPSSEQYF | TGCGCCAGCAGCTTGGCCGCCCCTAGCTCCGAGCAGTACTTC
TRBJ2-7 | TRBV5-1 | - | TRBD1 | CASSSPRTGTEYYEQYF | TGCGCCAGCAGCTCGCCACGGACCGGGACAGAATACTACGAGCAGTACTTC
TRBJ2-7 | TRBV6-1 | - | TRBD1 | CASSASLDRGRYEQYF | TGTGCCAGCAGTGCCAGCCTTGACAGGGGACGGTACGAGCAGTACTTC
TRBJ2-7 | TRBV5-1 | - | TRBD1 | CASSLLPGQGDSTQYF | TGCGCCAGCAGCTTACTGCCGGGACAGGGCGATTCGACGCAGTACTTC
TRBJ2-6 | TRBV6-1 | - | - | CASSEWRAGANVLTF | TGTGCCAGCAGTGAATGGAGGGCTGGGGCCAACGTCCTGACTTTC
TRBJ1-1 | TRBV5-1 | - | - | CASSSNGGVTEAFF | TGCGCCAGCAGCTCTAACGGGGGAGTAACTGAAGCTTTCTTT
TRBJ1-5 | TRBV7-3 | - | - | CASSLRDGGAIDQPQHF | TGTGCCAGCAGTCTAAGGGATGGGGGGGCAATAGATCAGCCCCAGCATTTT
TRBJ1-2 | TRBV5-1 | few | - | CASSLGGEARGYTF | TGCGCCAGCAGCTTGGGGGGGGAAGCTCGAGGCTACACCTTC
TRBJ2-2 | TRBV2 | - | TRBD1 | CASSYGTGGGSGELFF | TGTGCCAGCAGTTACGGGACAGGGGGAGGGTCCGGGGAGCTGTTTTTT